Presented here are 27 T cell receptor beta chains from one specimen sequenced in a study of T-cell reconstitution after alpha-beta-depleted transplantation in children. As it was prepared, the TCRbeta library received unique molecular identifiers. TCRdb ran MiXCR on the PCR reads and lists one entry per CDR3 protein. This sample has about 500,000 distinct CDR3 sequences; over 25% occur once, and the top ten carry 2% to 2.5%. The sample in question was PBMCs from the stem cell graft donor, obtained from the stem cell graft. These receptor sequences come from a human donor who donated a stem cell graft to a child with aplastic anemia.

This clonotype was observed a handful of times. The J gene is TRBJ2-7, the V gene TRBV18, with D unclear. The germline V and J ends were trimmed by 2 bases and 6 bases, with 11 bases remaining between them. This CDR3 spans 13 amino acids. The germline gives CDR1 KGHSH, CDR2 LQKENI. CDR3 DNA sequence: TGTGCCAGCTCACCAATCGAGAAGGGCGAGCAGTACTTC. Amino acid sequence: CASSPIEKGEQYF.

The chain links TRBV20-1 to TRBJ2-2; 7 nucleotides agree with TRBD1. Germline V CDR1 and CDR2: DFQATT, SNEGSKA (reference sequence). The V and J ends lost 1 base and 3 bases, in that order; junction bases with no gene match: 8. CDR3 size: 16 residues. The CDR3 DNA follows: TGCAGTGCTAGAGGTGCTGGACAGGAGGACACCGGGGAGCTGTTTTTT. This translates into CSARGAGQEDTGELFF.

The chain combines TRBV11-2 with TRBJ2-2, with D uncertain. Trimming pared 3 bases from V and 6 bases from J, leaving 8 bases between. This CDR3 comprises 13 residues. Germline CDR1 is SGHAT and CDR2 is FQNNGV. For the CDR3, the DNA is TGTGCCAGCAGCTTCCCTCCCGCCGGGGAGCTGTTTTTT. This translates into CASSFPPAGELFF.

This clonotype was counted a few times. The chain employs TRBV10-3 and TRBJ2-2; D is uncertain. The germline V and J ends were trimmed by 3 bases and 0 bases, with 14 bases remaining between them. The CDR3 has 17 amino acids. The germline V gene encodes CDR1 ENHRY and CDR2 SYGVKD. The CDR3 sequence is CAISDLIGTPNTGELFF. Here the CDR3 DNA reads TGTGCCATCAGTGATCTTATCGGAACTCCGAACACCGGGGAGCTGTTTTTT.

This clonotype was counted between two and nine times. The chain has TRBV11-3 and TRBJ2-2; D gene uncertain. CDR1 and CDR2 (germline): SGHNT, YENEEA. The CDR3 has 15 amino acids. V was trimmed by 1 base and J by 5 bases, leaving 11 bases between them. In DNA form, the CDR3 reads TGTGCCAGCAGCTTAGGATCCCCACAGACCGGGGAGCTGTTTTTT. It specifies CASSLGSPQTGELFF.

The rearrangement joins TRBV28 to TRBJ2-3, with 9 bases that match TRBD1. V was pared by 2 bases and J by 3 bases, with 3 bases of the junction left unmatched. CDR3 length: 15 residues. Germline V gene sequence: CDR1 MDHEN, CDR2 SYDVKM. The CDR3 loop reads CASSLRDRATDTQYF. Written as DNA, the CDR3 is TGTGCCAGCAGTTTAAGGGACAGGGCGACAGATACGCAGTATTTT.

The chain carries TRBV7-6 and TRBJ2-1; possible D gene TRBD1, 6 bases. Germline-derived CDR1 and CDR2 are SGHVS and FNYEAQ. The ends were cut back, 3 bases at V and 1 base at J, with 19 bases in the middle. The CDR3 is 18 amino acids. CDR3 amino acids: CASSFKTPSTGSYNEQFF. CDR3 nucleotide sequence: TGTGCCAGCAGCTTTAAAACGCCTTCGACAGGATCCTACAATGAGCAGTTCTTC. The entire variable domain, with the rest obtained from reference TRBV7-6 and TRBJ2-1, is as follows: GAGVSQSPRYKVTKRGQDVALRCDPISGHVSLYWYRQALGQGPEFLTYFNYEAQQDKSGLPNDRFSAERPEGSISTLTIQRTEQRDSAMYRCASSFKTPSTGSYNEQFFGPGTRLTVL.

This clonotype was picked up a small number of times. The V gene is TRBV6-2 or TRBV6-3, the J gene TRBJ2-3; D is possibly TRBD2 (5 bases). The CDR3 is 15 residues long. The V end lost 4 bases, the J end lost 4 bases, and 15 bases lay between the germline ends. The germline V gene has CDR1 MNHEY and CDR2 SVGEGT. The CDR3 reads CASSSLLESPDTQYF. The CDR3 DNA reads TGTGCCAGCAGTTCCCTACTAGAGTCTCCAGATACGCAGTATTTT.

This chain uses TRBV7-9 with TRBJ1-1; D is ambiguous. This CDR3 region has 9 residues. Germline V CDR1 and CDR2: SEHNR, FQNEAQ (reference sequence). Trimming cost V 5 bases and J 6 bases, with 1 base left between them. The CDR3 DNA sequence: TGTGCCAGCAGCCCTGAAGCTTTCTTT. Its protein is CASSPEAFF.

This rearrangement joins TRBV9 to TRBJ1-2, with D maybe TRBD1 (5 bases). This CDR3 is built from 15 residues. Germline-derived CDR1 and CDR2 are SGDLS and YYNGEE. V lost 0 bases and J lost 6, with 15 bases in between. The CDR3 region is CASSVEGARVDGYTF. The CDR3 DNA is TGTGCCAGCAGCGTAGAAGGGGCCAGGGTGGATGGCTACACCTTC. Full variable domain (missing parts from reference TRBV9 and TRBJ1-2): DSGVTQTPKHLITATGQRVTLRCSPRSGDLSVYWYQQSLDQGLQFLIQYYNGEERAKGNILERFSAQQFPDLHSELNLSSLELGDSALYFCASSVEGARVDGYTFGSGTRLTVV.

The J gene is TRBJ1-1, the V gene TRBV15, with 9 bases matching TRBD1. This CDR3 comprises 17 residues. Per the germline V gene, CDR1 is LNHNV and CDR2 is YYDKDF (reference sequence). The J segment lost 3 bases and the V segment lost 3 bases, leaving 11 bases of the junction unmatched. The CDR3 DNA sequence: TGTGCCACCAGCAGGGGTCCCGGGACAGGGAAGGACACTGAAGCTTTCTTT. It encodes CATSRGPGTGKDTEAFF.

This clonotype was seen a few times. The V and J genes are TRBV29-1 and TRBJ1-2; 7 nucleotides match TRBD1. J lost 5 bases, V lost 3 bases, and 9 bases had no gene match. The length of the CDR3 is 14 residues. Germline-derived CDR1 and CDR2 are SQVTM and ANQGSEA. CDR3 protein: CSVEGTDLRYGYTF. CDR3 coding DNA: TGCAGCGTTGAGGGGACAGATCTTCGGTATGGCTACACCTTC. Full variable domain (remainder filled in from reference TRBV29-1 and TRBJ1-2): SAVISQKPSRDICQRGTSLTIQCQVDSQVTMMFWYRQQPGQSLTLIATANQGSEATYESGFVIDKFPISRPNLTFSTLTVSNMSPEDSSIYLCSVEGTDLRYGYTFGSGTRLTVV.

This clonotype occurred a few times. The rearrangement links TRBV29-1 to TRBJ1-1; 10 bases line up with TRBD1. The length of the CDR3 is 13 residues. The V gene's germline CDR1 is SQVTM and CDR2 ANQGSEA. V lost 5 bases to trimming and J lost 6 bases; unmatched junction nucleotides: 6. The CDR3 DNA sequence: TGCAGCGTTACAGACAGGGGGCACTCTGAAGCTTTCTTT. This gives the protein CSVTDRGHSEAFF.

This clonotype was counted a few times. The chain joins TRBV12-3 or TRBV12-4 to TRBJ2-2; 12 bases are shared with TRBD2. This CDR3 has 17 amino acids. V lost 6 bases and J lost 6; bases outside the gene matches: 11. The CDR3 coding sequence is TGTGCCAGCAGCCGTAAGACTAGCGGGAGAGTACCCGGGGAGCTGTTTTTT. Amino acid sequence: CASSRKTSGRVPGELFF.

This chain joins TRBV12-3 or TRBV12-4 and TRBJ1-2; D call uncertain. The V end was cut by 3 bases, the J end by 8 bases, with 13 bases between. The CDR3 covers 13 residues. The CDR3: CASSLSRVRGYTF. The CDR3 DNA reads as TGTGCCAGCAGTTTGAGTAGGGTTCGAGGCTACACCTTC.

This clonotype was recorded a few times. This CDR3 is CASSYIGSGANVLTF. The CDR3 DNA follows: TGTGCCAGCAGTTATATAGGCTCTGGGGCCAACGTCCTGACTTTC. This chain links TRBV6-2 or TRBV6-3 with TRBJ2-6, with D uncertain. CDR1 and CDR2 (germline): MNHEY, SVGEGT. V was shortened by 3 bases and J by 0 bases, with 6 bases between the two germline ends. CDR3 length equals 15 residues.

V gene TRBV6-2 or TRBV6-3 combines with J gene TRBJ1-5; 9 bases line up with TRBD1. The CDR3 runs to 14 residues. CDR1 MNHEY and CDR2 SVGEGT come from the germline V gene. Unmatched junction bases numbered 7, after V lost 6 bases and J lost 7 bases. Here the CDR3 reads CASRRGTGKQPQHF. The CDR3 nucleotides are TGTGCCAGCAGGCGCGGGACAGGGAAGCAGCCCCAGCATTTT.

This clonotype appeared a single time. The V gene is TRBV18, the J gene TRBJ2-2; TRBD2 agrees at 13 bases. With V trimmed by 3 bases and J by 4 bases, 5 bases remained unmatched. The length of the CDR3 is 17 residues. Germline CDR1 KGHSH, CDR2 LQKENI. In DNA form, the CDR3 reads TGTGCCAGCTCACCTGGACTAGCGGGAGCATCCACCGGGGAGCTGTTTTTT. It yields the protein CASSPGLAGASTGELFF.

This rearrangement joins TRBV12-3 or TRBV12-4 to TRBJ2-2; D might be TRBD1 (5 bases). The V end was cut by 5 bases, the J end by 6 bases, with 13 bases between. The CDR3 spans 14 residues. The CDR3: CASSETVGSGELFF. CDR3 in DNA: TGTGCCAGCAGTGAGACAGTGGGGTCCGGGGAGCTGTTTTTT.

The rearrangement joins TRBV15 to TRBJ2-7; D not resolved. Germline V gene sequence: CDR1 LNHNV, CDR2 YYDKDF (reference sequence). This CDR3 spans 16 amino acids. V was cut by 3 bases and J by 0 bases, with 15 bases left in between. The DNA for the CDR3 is TGTGCCACCAGCAGCGTAAGACACCTAGGCTCCTACGAGCAGTACGTC. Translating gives CATSSVRHLGSYEQYV.

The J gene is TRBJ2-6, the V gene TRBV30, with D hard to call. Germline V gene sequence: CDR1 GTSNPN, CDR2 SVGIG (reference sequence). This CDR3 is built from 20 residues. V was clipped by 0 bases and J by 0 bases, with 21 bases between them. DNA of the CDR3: TGTGCCTGGAGTGTAAAAGTTGGCGGCAGGACCTTCTCTGGGGCCAACGTCCTGACTTTC. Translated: CAWSVKVGGRTFSGANVLTF.

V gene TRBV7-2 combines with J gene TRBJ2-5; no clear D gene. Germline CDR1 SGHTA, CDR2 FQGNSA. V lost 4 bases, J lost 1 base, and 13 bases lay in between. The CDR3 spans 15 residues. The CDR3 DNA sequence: TGTGCCAGCAGCTCCACTTTAAGGATCCAAGAGACCCAGTACTTC. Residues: CASSSTLRIQETQYF.

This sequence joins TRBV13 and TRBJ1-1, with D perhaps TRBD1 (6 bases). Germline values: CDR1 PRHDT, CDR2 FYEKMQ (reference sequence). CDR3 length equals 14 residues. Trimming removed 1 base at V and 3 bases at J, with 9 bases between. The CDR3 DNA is TGTGCCAGCAGCTTAGCAGGGGTTGACACTGAAGCTTTCTTT. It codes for CASSLAGVDTEAFF.

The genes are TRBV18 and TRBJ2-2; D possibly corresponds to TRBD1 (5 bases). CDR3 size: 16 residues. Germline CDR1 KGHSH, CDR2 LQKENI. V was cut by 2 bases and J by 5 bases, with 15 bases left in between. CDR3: CASSPLADRQTGELFF. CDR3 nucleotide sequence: TGTGCCAGCTCACCATTGGCAGACAGACAAACCGGGGAGCTGTTTTTT.

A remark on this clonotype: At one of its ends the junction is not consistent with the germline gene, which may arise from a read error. The CDR3 nucleotides read TGCAGCGTGGGGACCCGGGTCCAACCCTTC. Protein sequence: CSVGTRVQPF. The chain combines TRBV29-1 with TRBJ1-2; the D gene is possibly TRBD1 (5 bases). The CDR3 spans 10 residues. Germline-derived CDR1 and CDR2 are SQVTM and ANQGSEA.

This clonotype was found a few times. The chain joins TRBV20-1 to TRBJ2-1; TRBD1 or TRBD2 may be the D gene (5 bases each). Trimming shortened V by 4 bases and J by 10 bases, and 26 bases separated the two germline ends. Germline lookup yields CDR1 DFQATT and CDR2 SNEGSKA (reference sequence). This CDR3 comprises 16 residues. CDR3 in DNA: TGCAGTGCTAACAAAGGACGGGGCCAGAGGTCGGTGGAGCAGTTCTTC. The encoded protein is CSANKGRGQRSVEQFF.

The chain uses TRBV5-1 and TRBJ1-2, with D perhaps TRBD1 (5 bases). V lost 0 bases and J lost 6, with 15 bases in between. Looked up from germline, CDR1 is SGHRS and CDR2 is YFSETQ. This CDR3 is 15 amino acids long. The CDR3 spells CASSLGQGSLDGYTF. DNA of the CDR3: TGCGCCAGCAGCTTGGGTCAGGGTTCTTTGGATGGCTACACCTTC.